This paragraph covers one TCR beta chain sequence. This entry comes from a study of shared clonotypes between healthy human individuals. Measured with immunoSEQ multiplex PCR; TCRdb has only the in-frame clones, and not every one. Of millions of clones in the sample, 90% to 95% were seen once. The CDR3 extends over 17 amino acids. V was clipped by 4 bases and J by 0 bases; unmatched bases: 11. Looked up from germline, CDR1 is LNHDA and CDR2 is SQIVND (reference sequence). The V gene is TRBV19, the J gene TRBJ1-1; 7 positions match TRBD1. Sequencing was performed on naive CD4+ T cells sorted from blood. Indicated subset: CD45RA+ positively selected. This sequence originates from a man between 18 and 29 years old in good health. DNA for the CDR3: TGTGCCAGTAGTAGACAAAGGGACAGCTGGATGAACACTGAAGCTTTCTTT. Residues: CASSRQRDSWMNTEAFF.